A single sample gave rise to the 18 T cell receptor beta chains below, sequenced in a study of control samples from healthy donors and cancer patients. Some clones are missing from TCRdb's copy, which holds only in-frame ones; the method was immunoSEQ multiplex PCR. The sample shows over 150,000 clones, 91% of them seen only once. The sample comprised blood. The receptors were gathered from a woman aged 35 to 49 in good health.

The chain links TRBV27 to TRBJ1-4; D might be TRBD1 (6 bases). The CDR3 is 15 residues long. V lost 2 bases, J lost 8 bases, and 15 bases lay in between. In germline, CDR1 is MNHEY, CDR2 SMNVEV (reference sequence). CDR3 region: CASSLRGVGGEKLFF. CDR3 DNA: TGTGCCAGCAGTTTAAGGGGGGTGGGAGGAGAAAAACTGTTTTTT.

The rearrangement joins TRBV6-6 to TRBJ2-3; D is uncertain. Germline V lookup: CDR1 MNHNY, CDR2 SVGAGI (reference sequence). The V end lost 0 bases, the J end lost 4 bases, and 5 bases lay between the germline ends. The CDR3 contains 13 residues. In DNA, the CDR3 is TGTGCCAGCAGTTACTCGAACGCAGATACGCAGTATTTT. Residues: CASSYSNADTQYF.

The chain recombines TRBV6-4 with TRBJ2-7, with 8 bases identical to TRBD1. Germline CDR1 MRHNA, CDR2 SNTAGT. The CDR3 has 13 residues. V gave up 7 bases and J gave up 5 bases; unmatched junction bases: 7. CDR3 loop: CASNRTGIHEQYF. CDR3 sequence (DNA): TGTGCCAGCAACCGGACAGGGATCCACGAGCAGTACTTC.

J is TRBJ1-5 and V is TRBV9, with D possibly matching TRBD1 (5 bases). Germline V gene data show CDR1 as SGDLS and CDR2 as YYNGEE. Deletions cut 0 bases from V and 5 bases from J, with 12 bases between. There are 15 residues in the CDR3. Here the CDR3 DNA reads TGTGCCAGCAGCGTAGGAGGAGGGGAGGATCAGCCCCAGCATTTT. This sequence encodes CASSVGGGEDQPQHF.

This clone was observed once. The chain is built from TRBV12-3 or TRBV12-4 and TRBJ2-7; tentatively, D is TRBD1 or TRBD2 (5 bases each). This CDR3 is built from 11 residues. V was shortened by 5 bases and J by 7 bases, with 9 bases between the two germline ends. In nucleotides, the CDR3 is TGTGCCAGCAGTCGGGGCGCGGAGCAGTACTTC. It specifies CASSRGAEQYF.

The chain carries TRBV6-6 and TRBJ2-7; D call uncertain. Trimming left V 0 bases short and J 4 bases short, with 16 bases between. The CDR3 is 16 amino acids. Germline CDR1 MNHNY, CDR2 SVGAGI (reference sequence). The CDR3 sequence: CASSYSSSGPAYEQYF. Written as DNA, the CDR3 is TGTGCCAGCAGTTACTCTTCTTCGGGCCCGGCTTACGAGCAGTACTTC.

The rearrangement joins TRBV18 to TRBJ1-6; D is ambiguous. CDR3 length: 15 residues. Germline V gene sequence: CDR1 KGHSH, CDR2 LQKENI. V dropped 6 bases and J dropped 7 bases, with 16 bases sitting between them. The CDR3 bases are TGTGCCAGCTCCGTAGCAGGTAGAGGGAATTCACCCCTCCACTTT. It codes for CASSVAGRGNSPLHF. The variable domain in full, with the rest retrieved from reference TRBV18 and TRBJ1-6, is NAGVMQNPRHLVRRRGQEARLRCSPMKGHSHVYWYRQLPEEGLKFMVYLQKENIIDESGMPKERFSAEFPKEGPSILRIQQVVRGDSAAYFCASSVAGRGNSPLHFGNGTRLTVT.

The chain links TRBV19 to TRBJ1-1; D remains ambiguous. Germline values: CDR1 LNHDA, CDR2 SQIVND (reference sequence). The CDR3 is 12 amino acids. Trimming pared 0 bases from V and 5 bases from J, leaving 4 bases between. The chain's CDR3 is CASSIDLTEAFF. The CDR3, as DNA: TGTGCCAGTAGTATAGATCTAACTGAAGCTTTCTTT.

The V gene is TRBV4-1, the J gene TRBJ1-2; 8 nucleotides line up with TRBD1. From germline, CDR1 is MGHRA and CDR2 YSYEKL. The CDR3 length is 15 residues. With 2 bases clipped from V and 5 bases from J, the junction kept 7 bases outside the gene matches. The DNA of the CDR3 is TGCGCCAGCAGCCAACGACAGGGGCCTTGGTATGGCTACACCTTC. Translated: CASSQRQGPWYGYTF.

The chain has TRBV27 and TRBJ1-1; 10 bases map to TRBD1. In germline, CDR1 is MNHEY, CDR2 SMNVEV (reference sequence). This CDR3 is built from 16 residues. V was pared by 1 base and J by 4 bases, with 6 bases of the junction left unmatched. CDR3 loop: CASSLFGTGEGTEAFF. The CDR3 DNA is TGTGCCAGCAGTTTATTCGGGACAGGGGAGGGCACTGAAGCTTTCTTT.

V and J are TRBV5-1 and TRBJ2-2; D not certain. V was pared by 3 bases and J by 5 bases, with 8 bases between. This CDR3 region has 13 residues. Per germline, CDR1 SGHRS and CDR2 YFSETQ. This CDR3 reads CASSSKRTGELFF. In DNA, the CDR3 is TGCGCCAGCAGCTCTAAACGAACCGGGGAGCTGTTTTTT.

This clone was recorded only once. The V call is TRBV19, the J call TRBJ2-7; TRBD1 matches 9 bases. From germline, CDR1 is LNHDA and CDR2 SQIVND (reference sequence). The ends lost 6 bases at V and 3 bases at J; junction bases unmatched: 9. This CDR3 contains 15 residues. DNA for the CDR3: TGTGCCAGTAGGGCCGGGACAGGGTTTGTCTACGAGCAGTACTTC. It is translated as CASRAGTGFVYEQYF.

The chain carries TRBV6-5 and TRBJ2-3; D is possibly TRBD1 (6 bases). The CDR3 covers 15 residues. Germline V gene data show CDR1 as MNHEY and CDR2 as SVGAGI. V was trimmed by 6 bases and J by 1 base, leaving 14 bases between them. CDR3 DNA sequence: TGTGCCAGCAGAATGGACAGTCCAGGCACAGATACGCAGTATTTT. Its protein product is CASRMDSPGTDTQYF.

The genes are TRBV2 and TRBJ1-5; D is uncertain. Germline V gene lookup returns CDR1 SNHLY and CDR2 FYNNEI. Trimming left V 3 bases short and J 1 base short, with 7 bases between. The CDR3 has 14 amino acids. For the CDR3, the DNA is TGTGCCAGCAGTGAGTTCGTGAGCAATCAGCCCCAGCATTTT. Amino acid sequence: CASSEFVSNQPQHF. Looking up the rest from reference TRBV2 and TRBJ1-5 gives the full variable domain: EPEVTQTPSHQVTQMGQEVILRCVPISNHLYFYWYRQILGQKVEFLVSFYNNEISEKSEIFDDQFSVERPDGSNFTLKIRSTKLEDSAMYFCASSEFVSNQPQHFGDGTRLSIL.

The V gene is TRBV6-5, the J gene TRBJ2-7; TRBD2 matches 9 bases. Looked up from germline, CDR1 is MNHEY and CDR2 is SVGAGI. The V segment lost 6 bases and the J segment 1 base; nucleotides outside the gene matches: 7. The CDR3 contains 15 residues. The CDR3 region has the DNA TGTGCCAGCAGCGGACGAGCGGGGGGTTCCTACGAGCAGTACTTC. This encodes CASSGRAGGSYEQYF.

This chain joins TRBV27 and TRBJ2-7; a weak D match, TRBD1 (6 bases). CDR3 length: 15 residues. Trimming removed 4 bases from V and 5 bases from J, with 18 bases in between. Per germline, CDR1 MNHEY and CDR2 SMNVEV (reference sequence). The CDR3 here is CASSSNLDRPHEQYF. For the CDR3, the DNA is TGTGCCAGCAGTTCCAACCTCGACAGGCCCCACGAGCAGTACTTC.

The chain is built from TRBV12-3 or TRBV12-4 and TRBJ2-7; 9 nucleotides align to TRBD1. CDR3 length equals 12 residues. Trimming removed 6 bases from V and 6 bases from J; junction bases left unmatched: 3. The CDR3 region is CASSTGGGEQYF. In DNA form, the CDR3 reads TGTGCCAGCAGCACAGGGGGCGGCGAGCAGTACTTC.

Here the CDR3 reads CASSQYIQGNQPQHF. DNA for the CDR3: TGCGCCAGCAGTCAATATATCCAAGGCAATCAGCCCCAGCATTTT. The V call is TRBV23-1, the J call TRBJ1-5; no clear D. TRBV23-1 qualifies as an ORF whose function is uncertain. This CDR3 region has 15 residues. The V gene lost 1 base and the J gene lost 2 bases, with 9 bases spanning the gap.